The subject of this entry is one T cell receptor (beta chain). Its target is not known. This specimen comes from a study of cytotoxic CD8 clonotypes in ibrutinib-treated CLL. Study-level information: IGHV unmutated under 18; relapsed/refractory 11; treatment-naive about 14. Regarding the study as a whole: Before falling back toward baseline at progression, clonality had risen at the time of ibrutinib response. Patients had baseline clonality above age-matched healthy donors, and this clonality moved with circulating CD8+ T-cell counts.

The V end was cut by 2 bases, the J end by 2 bases, with 4 bases between. Germline assignment: CDR1 MNHEY and CDR2 SMNVEV (reference sequence). CDR3 length: 13 amino acids. Sequencing used immunoSEQ multiplex PCR; TCRdb keeps in-frame clones, though not all of them. The data contain 270,000 or so clones, roughly 76% of them singletons. The rearrangement joins TRBV27 to TRBJ2-1, with D uncertain. The sequence was collected from a human donor with chronic lymphocytic leukemia. The sequenced sample was PBMCs, obtained at disease progression, from a patient treated with ibrutinib. The CDR3 spells CASSLRPYNEQFF. DNA for the CDR3: TGTGCCAGCAGTTTACGCCCCTACAATGAGCAGTTCTTC.